The following is a T cell receptor beta chain sequence with its context. No antigen is known for it. The CDR3 sequence is 13 residues long. V lost 6 bases and J lost 4; bases outside the gene matches: 4. The germline gives CDR1 SQVTM, CDR2 ANQGSEA. The data derive from a study of cytomegalovirus exposure and HLA in healthy donors. General study results and limits: Certain indistinguishable V segments, among them TRBV6-2 and TRBV6-3, were excluded. According to the study, 160 or so TCR beta chains were cytomegalovirus-associated. TCR beta chain V- and J-gene trimming was linked, in a later analysis, to a missense variant in DCLRE1C. In terms of immune exposure information, only CMV serostatus was available.

With 60 Vbeta and 13 Jbeta primers, the PCR was carried out. Libraries were prepared by immunoSEQ multiplex PCR; TCRdb keeps only in-frame clonotypes and omits some of them. The sample includes just over 150,000 clones. This TCR was recovered from a man aged 25-45 years in good health and CMV-seronegative. The sequencing input was PBMCs. The rearrangement uses TRBV29-1 and TRBJ2-2, with 8 bases matching TRBD1. The CDR3 loop reads CSVDGQGTGELFF. In DNA, the CDR3 is TGCAGCGTCGACGGACAGGGCACCGGGGAGCTGTTTTTT.